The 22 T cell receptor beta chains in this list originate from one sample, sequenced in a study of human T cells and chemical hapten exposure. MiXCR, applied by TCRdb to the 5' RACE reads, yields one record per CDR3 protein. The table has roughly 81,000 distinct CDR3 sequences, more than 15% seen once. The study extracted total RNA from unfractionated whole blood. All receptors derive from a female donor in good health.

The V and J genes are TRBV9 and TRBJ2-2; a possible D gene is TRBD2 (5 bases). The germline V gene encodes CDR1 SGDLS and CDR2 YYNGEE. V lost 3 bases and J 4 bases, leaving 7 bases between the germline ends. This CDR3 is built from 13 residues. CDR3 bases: TGTGCCAGCAGCGGGACTTTCACCGGGGAGCTGTTTTTT. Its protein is CASSGTFTGELFF.

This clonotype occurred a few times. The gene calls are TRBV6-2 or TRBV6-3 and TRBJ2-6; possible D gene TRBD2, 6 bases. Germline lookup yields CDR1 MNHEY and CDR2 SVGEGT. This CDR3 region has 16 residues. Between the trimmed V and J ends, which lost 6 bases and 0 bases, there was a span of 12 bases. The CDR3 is CASSPRDFSGANVLTF. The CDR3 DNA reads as TGTGCCAGCAGCCCCCGGGACTTCTCTGGGGCCAACGTCCTGACTTTC.

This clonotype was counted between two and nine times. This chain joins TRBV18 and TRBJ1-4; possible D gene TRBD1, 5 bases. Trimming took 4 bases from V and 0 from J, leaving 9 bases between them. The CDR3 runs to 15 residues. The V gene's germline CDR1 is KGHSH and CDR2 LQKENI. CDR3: CASSLTGATNEKLFF. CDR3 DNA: TGTGCCAGCTCACTTACAGGCGCAACTAATGAAAAACTGTTTTTT.

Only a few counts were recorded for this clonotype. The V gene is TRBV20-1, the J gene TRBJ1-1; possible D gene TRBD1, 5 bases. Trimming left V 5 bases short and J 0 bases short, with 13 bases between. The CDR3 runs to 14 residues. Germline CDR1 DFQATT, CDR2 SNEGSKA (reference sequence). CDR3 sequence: CSALDDRLNTEAFF. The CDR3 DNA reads TGCAGTGCTTTAGACGACAGACTGAACACTGAAGCTTTCTTT.

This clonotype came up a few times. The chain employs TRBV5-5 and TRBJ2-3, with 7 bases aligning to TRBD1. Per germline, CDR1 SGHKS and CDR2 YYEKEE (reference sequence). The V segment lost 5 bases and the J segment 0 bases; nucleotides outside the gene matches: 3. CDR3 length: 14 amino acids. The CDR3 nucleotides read TGTGCCAGCAGTTCACAGGGGAGCACAGATACGCAGTATTTT. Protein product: CASSSQGSTDTQYF.

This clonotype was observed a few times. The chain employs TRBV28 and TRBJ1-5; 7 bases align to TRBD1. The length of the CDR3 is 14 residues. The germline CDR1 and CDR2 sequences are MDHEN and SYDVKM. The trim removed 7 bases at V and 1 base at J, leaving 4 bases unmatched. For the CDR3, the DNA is TGTGCCAGCACCTTGGGACAGAGCAATCAGCCCCAGCATTTT. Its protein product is CASTLGQSNQPQHF.

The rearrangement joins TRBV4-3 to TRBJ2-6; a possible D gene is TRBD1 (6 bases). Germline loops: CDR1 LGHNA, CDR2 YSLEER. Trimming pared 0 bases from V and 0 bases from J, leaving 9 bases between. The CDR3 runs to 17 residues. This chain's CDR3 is CASSQEVRGSGANVLTF. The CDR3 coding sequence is TGCGCCAGCAGCCAAGAAGTCAGGGGCTCTGGGGCCAACGTCCTGACTTTC.

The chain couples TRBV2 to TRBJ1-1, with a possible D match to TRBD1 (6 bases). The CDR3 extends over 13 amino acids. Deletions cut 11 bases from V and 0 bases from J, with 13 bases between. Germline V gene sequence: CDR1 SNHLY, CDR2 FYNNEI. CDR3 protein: CAGKGQMNTEAFF. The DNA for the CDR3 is TGTGCCGGAAAAGGACAGATGAACACTGAAGCTTTCTTT.

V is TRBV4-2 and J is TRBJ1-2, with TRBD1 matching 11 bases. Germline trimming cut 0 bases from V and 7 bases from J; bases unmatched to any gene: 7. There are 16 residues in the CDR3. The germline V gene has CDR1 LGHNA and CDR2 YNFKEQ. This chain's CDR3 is CASSQDMDRGLSGYTF. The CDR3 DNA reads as TGTGCCAGCAGCCAAGATATGGACAGGGGGCTTTCTGGCTACACCTTC.

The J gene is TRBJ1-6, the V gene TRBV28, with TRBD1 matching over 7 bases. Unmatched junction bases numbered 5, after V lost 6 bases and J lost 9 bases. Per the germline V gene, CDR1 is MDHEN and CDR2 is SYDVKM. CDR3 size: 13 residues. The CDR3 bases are TGTGCCAGCAGACAGGGGAACCGTTCACCCCTCCACTTT. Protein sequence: CASRQGNRSPLHF.

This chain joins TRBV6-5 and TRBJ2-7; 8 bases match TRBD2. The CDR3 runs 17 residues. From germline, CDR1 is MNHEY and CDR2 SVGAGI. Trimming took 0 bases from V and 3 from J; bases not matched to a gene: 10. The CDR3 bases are TGTGCCAGCAGTTACTCGTTTGAGGGTAGCGGGGTCTACGAGCAGTACTTC. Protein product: CASSYSFEGSGVYEQYF.

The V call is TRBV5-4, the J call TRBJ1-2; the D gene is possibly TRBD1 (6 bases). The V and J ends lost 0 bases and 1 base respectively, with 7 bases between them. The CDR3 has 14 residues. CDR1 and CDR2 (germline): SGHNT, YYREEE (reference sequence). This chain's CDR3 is CASSLDRVNYGYTF. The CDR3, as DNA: TGTGCCAGCAGCTTGGACAGGGTTAACTATGGCTACACCTTC. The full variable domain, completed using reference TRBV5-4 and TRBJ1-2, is ETGVTQSPTHLIKTRGQQVTLRCSSQSGHNTVSWYQQALGQGPQFIFQYYREEENGRGNFPPRFSGLQFPNYSSELNVNALELDDSALYLCASSLDRVNYGYTFGSGTRLTVV.

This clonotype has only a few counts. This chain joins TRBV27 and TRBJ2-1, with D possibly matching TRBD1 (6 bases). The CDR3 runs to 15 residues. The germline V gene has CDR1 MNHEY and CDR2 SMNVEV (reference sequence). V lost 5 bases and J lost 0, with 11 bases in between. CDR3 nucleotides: TGTGCCAGCAGTGCCCAGGGGTACTCCTACAATGAGCAGTTCTTC. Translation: CASSAQGYSYNEQFF.

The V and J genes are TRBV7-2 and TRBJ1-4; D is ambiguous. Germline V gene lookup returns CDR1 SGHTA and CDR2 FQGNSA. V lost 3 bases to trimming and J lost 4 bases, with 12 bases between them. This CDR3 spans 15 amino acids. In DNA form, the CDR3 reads TGTGCCAGCAGCTTCGATCCTTCAGTTAATGAAAAACTGTTTTTT. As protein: CASSFDPSVNEKLFF.

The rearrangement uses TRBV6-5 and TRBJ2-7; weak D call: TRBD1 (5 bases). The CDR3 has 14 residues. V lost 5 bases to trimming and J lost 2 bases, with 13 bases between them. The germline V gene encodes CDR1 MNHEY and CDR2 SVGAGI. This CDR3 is CASSSYTGTYEQYF. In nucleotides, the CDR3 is TGTGCCAGCAGTAGTTATACAGGAACCTACGAGCAGTACTTC.

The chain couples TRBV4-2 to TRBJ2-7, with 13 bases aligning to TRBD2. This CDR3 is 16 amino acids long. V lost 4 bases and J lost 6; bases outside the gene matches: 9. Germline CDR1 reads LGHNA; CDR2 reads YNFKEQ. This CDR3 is CASSPWTSGSRPEQYF. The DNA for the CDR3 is TGTGCCAGCAGCCCTTGGACTAGCGGGAGCAGGCCCGAGCAGTACTTC.

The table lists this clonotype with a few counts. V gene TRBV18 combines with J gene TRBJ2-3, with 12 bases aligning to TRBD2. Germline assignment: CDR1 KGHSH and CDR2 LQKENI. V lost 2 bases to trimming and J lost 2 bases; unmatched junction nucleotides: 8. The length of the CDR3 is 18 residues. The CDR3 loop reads CASSPKTSGGPYTDTQYF. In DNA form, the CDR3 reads TGTGCCAGCTCACCAAAAACTAGCGGGGGGCCATACACAGATACGCAGTATTTT.

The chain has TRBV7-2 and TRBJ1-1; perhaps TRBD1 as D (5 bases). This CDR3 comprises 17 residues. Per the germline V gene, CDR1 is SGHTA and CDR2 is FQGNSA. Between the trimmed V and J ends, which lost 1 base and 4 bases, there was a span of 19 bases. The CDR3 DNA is TGTGCCAGCAGCTTAGTTTTTGGGAACTTGGGGGTCACTGAAGCTTTCTTT. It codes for CASSLVFGNLGVTEAFF.

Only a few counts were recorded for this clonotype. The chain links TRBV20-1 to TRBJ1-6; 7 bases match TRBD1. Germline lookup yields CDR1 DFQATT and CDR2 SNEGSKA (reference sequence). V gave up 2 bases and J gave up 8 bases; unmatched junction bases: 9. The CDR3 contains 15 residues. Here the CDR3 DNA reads TGCAGTGCTAGAAAACCGGGACAGAAGGATTCACCCCTCCACTTT. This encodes CSARKPGQKDSPLHF.

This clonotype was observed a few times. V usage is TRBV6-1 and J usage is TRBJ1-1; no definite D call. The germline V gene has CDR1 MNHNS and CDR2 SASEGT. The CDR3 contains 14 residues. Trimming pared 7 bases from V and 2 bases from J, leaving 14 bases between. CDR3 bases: TGTGCCAGCACCATTGGGGAGATTAACACTGAAGCTTTCTTT. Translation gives CASTIGEINTEAFF.

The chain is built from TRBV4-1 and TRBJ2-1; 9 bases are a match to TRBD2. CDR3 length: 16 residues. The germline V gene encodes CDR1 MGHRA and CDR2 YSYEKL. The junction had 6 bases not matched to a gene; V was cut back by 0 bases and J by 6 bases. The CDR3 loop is CASSQEGGRAINEQFF. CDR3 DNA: TGCGCCAGCAGCCAAGAAGGCGGGAGGGCCATCAATGAGCAGTTCTTC.

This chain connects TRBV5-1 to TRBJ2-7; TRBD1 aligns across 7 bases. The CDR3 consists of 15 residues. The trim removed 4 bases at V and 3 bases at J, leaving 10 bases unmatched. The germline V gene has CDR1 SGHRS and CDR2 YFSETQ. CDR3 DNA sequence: TGCGCCAGCAGCCCGAGGGCGGACAGGATCTACGAGCAGTACTTC. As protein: CASSPRADRIYEQYF.